The rows below give T cell receptor beta chains drawn from one sample of a study of spatial heterogeneity in lung cancer. In TCRdb, the 5' RACE reads were re-called with MiXCR into one record per CDR3 protein. The sample consists of about 85,000 distinct CDR3 sequences, 15% to 20% of them appearing once. The sample consisted of PBMCs, taken at surgery. Receptor source: a male donor with early-stage non-small cell lung cancer. Each CDR3 is given with its conserved first and last residue. A D gene is named only where the DNA matches it firmly. Size is stated for part of the rows, as once, few or many counts, or as a class when the clone is expanded.

CDR3	DNA	D	V	J	size
CATSDGTKETQYF	TGTGCCACCTCGGACGGAACCAAAGAGACCCAGTACTTC	NA	TRBV24-1	TRBJ2-5	many
CASSPGLMGGTDTQYF	TGTGCCAGCAGCCCGGGACTGATGGGCGGCACAGATACGCAGTATTTT	NA	TRBV5-5	TRBJ2-3	few
CASSPRLAGGPVEQYF	TGTGCCAGCAGCCCGAGACTAGCGGGAGGGCCTGTCGAGCAGTACTTC	TRBD2	TRBV7-2	TRBJ2-7	few
CASSLSPSKGQETQYF	TGTGCCAGCAGCTTATCTCCTAGTAAGGGCCAAGAGACCCAGTACTTC	NA	TRBV7-2	TRBJ2-5	NA
CASSRRYTGELFF	TGTGCCAGCAGCCGCCGGTATACCGGGGAGCTGTTTTTT	NA	TRBV7-2	TRBJ2-2	NA
CASSLSSATGELFF	TGTGCCAGCAGCTTATCTTCAGCGACCGGGGAGCTGTTTTTT	NA	TRBV7-8	TRBJ2-2	NA
CASSDPGQGADTQYF	TGTGCCAGCAGTGATCCGGGACAGGGCGCAGATACGCAGTATTTT	TRBD1	TRBV2	TRBJ2-3	NA
CASTRGGRNNEQFF	TGTGCCAGCACGAGAGGTGGTCGGAACAATGAGCAGTTCTTC	NA	TRBV12-3/TRBV12-4	TRBJ2-1	many
CASSIDTTDRTYEQYF	TGTGCCAGTAGTATAGATACGACAGACCGGACCTACGAGCAGTACTTC	NA	TRBV19	TRBJ2-7	NA
CASSLAGASQETQYF	TGCGCCAGCAGCTTGGCTGGGGCTTCGCAAGAGACCCAGTACTTC	NA	TRBV5-1	TRBJ2-5	NA
CASRGGGGKDEQYF	TGTGCCAGCAGAGGCGGTGGAGGGAAGGACGAGCAGTACTTC	NA	TRBV6-5	TRBJ2-7	NA
CASSSHGDNEQFF	TGTGCCAGCAGTTCGCACGGGGACAATGAGCAGTTCTTC	NA	TRBV27	TRBJ2-1	few
CASSYSKTGFGEQYF	TGTGCCAGCAGTTACTCCAAGACAGGATTCGGCGAGCAGTACTTC	NA	TRBV6-2/TRBV6-3	TRBJ2-7	NA
CASSLKEGIIQETQYF	TGTGCCAGCAGCCTGAAGGAGGGAATCATTCAAGAGACCCAGTACTTC	NA	TRBV5-6	TRBJ2-5	many
CASSYSTPGYSPLHF	TGTGCCAGCAGTTACTCTACTCCAGGATATTCACCCCTCCACTTT	NA	TRBV6-2/TRBV6-3	TRBJ1-6	NA
CSLPDRGHTEAFF	TGCAGTCTTCCGGACAGGGGGCACACTGAAGCTTTCTTT	TRBD1	TRBV20-1	TRBJ1-1	NA
CASSLVYTDTQYF	TGCGCCAGCAGCTTGGTTTATACAGATACGCAGTATTTT	NA	TRBV5-1	TRBJ2-3	NA
CASSRTGTSEKLFF	TGTGCCAGCAGTCGTACAGGGACGTCTGAAAAACTGTTTTTT	NA	TRBV7-9	TRBJ1-4	NA
CATSRDPDRGEDEQFF	TGTGCCACCAGCAGAGATCCGGACAGGGGAGAAGATGAGCAGTTCTTC	TRBD1	TRBV15	TRBJ2-1	NA
CASSSTQGGQETQYF	TGTGCCAGCAGTTCTACACAGGGTGGACAAGAGACCCAGTACTTC	NA	TRBV27	TRBJ2-5	NA
CSVIGGDTQYF	TGCAGCGTTATAGGGGGCGATACGCAGTATTTT	TRBD1	TRBV29-1	TRBJ2-3	many
CASSLANGAGEQFF	TGCGCCAGCAGCTTGGCCAACGGGGCCGGCGAGCAGTTCTTC	NA	TRBV5-1	TRBJ2-1	few
CARSETANYGYTF	TGTGCCAGATCGGAAACCGCTAACTATGGCTACACCTTC	NA	TRBV6-6	TRBJ1-2	few
CAKATAYNEQFF	TGTGCCAAAGCCACCGCATACAATGAGCAGTTCTTC	NA	TRBV30	TRBJ2-1	NA
CASASVLAKNIQYF	TGTGCCAGCGCATCAGTACTAGCCAAAAACATTCAGTACTTC	NA	TRBV27	TRBJ2-4	once
CASSSEDEQYF	TGTGCCAGCAGTTCCGAGGACGAGCAGTACTTC	NA	TRBV7-9	TRBJ2-7	few
CASSLGQSISWSDTQYF	TGTGCCAGCAGCTTGGGCCAGTCGATATCTTGGTCAGATACGCAGTATTTT	NA	TRBV5-5	TRBJ2-3	NA
CASSRRDRVNSPLHF	TGTGCCAGCAGCCGCCGGGACAGGGTAAACTCACCCCTCCACTTT	TRBD1	TRBV28	TRBJ1-6	NA
CASSLGQVQETQYF	TGTGCCAGCAGTTTAGGACAGGTCCAAGAGACCCAGTACTTC	NA	TRBV12-3/TRBV12-4	TRBJ2-5	few
CASRTPRGYRTGQPQHF	TGTGCCAGCAGGACACCACGGGGGTATCGTACAGGGCAGCCCCAGCATTTT	NA	TRBV28	TRBJ1-5	NA
CSARDLHTGELFF	TGCAGTGCTAGAGATCTCCACACCGGCGAGCTGTTTTTT	NA	TRBV20-1	TRBJ2-2	NA
CASSTTGTDEQYF	TGTGCCAGCAGCACGACAGGGACAGACGAGCAGTACTTC	TRBD1	TRBV7-9	TRBJ2-7	many
CASSEMSSAGGADTQYF	TGTGCCAGCAGTGAAATGTCCTCAGCGGGAGGGGCAGATACGCAGTATTTT	TRBD2	TRBV2	TRBJ2-3	NA
CSARDQGYYGYTF	TGCAGTGCTAGAGATCAGGGGTACTATGGCTACACCTTC	NA	TRBV20-1	TRBJ1-2	many
CSAHQGVIQPQHF	TGCAGTGCTCATCAGGGAGTCATTCAGCCCCAGCATTTT	NA	TRBV20-1	TRBJ1-5	NA
CASSLMGDRNTIYF	TGTGCCAGCAGCCTGATGGGGGACCGAAACACCATATATTTT	NA	TRBV5-6	TRBJ1-3	NA
CASSQAGGPAGAFGTQYF	TGTGCCAGCAGCCAAGCAGGGGGGCCAGCGGGGGCTTTCGGGACCCAGTACTTC	NA	TRBV4-2	TRBJ2-5	NA
CSASRRGGTSTDTQYF	TGCAGTGCTTCCCGGCGGGGCGGGACTAGCACAGATACGCAGTATTTT	NA	TRBV20-1	TRBJ2-3	NA
CASSLWGQTLAKNIQYF	TGTGCCAGCAGCTTATGGGGACAGACACTAGCCAAAAACATTCAGTACTTC	TRBD1	TRBV7-9	TRBJ2-4	NA
CASTSSTGGGYGYTF	TGTGCCAGCACCTCCTCGACAGGGGGCGGTTATGGCTACACCTTC	TRBD1	TRBV2	TRBJ1-2	NA